The clone carrying this T cell receptor (beta chain) was observed a single time. The data stem from a study of blood T cell repertoires in COVID-19. Turning to the study itself: Whether acute or convalescent, the COVID-19 samples came from the United States, Italy and Spain. PBMCs, B-cell-depleted T cells, or T cells were the source of the cDNA or gDNA that made up the material.

As handled by the study authors: Amplified reference gene primers provided the basis for estimating nucleated cell counts. Produced via immunoSEQ multiplex PCR; TCRdb's table is partial and in-frame only. V and J calls and clone size are given by that table; D and trimming were obtained from the DNA. The table shows about 77,000 clones, with approximately 79% occurring only once. This CDR3 comprises 20 residues. The J gene is TRBJ1-6, the V gene TRBV21-1. TRBV21-1 counts as a pseudogene. This clonotype was obtained from a man aged 65 to 79 with active or convalescent COVID-19. Sequenced input: peripheral blood. CDR3 in amino acids: CASSKARWTEGSSYNSPLHF. The CDR3 nucleotides are TGTGCCAGCAGCAAAGCGCGTTGGACGGAGGGGAGCTCCTATAATTCACCCCTCCACTTT.